This record covers a single T cell receptor beta chain. Its target is not known. Germline values: CDR1 MDHEN, CDR2 SYDVKM. With 2 bases clipped from V and 2 bases from J, the junction kept 4 bases outside the gene matches. The CDR3 loop spans 15 amino acids. Generated by immunoSEQ multiplex PCR, the TCRdb table keeps only in-frame clones and is missing some. The table lists about 76,000 clones, over 75% of them singletons. This specimen belongs to a study of T cell responses to AZD1222 COVID-19 vaccine. Study findings and constraints: Donors were mostly white British, more females; clonal diversity possibly underestimated. Seropositivity was recorded at baseline in only five to seven AZD1222 recipients.

The material sequenced was peripheral blood, taken on day 0 of AZD1222 vaccination. The source is an adult in good health. The chain carries TRBV28 and TRBJ1-2; 8 nucleotides agree with TRBD1. The CDR3 sequence: CASSLTQGGNYGYTF. In nucleotides, the CDR3 is TGTGCCAGCAGTTTAACACAGGGGGGCAACTATGGCTACACCTTC.